The clone carrying this TCR beta chain was detected only once. The target antigen is unknown. No conserved phenylalanine or tryptophan ends this CDR3, so it is likely a read error. TCRdb re-called the 5' RACE reads through MiXCR, storing one row per CDR3 protein. The sample includes approximately 50,000 distinct CDR3 sequences, about 10% seen only once; the top ten take roughly an eighth. CDR3 length: 14 amino acids. The germline V gene has CDR1 SEHNR and CDR2 FQNEAQ (reference sequence). Trimming took off 6 bases at V and 6 bases at J, with 17 bases between the two ends. The data were obtained in a study of early T cells in non-severe SARS-CoV-2 infection. On the study more broadly: Unsorted whole-blood RNA was sequenced in bulk, leaving chains unpaired. The study's findings and limits: VDJdb matches were skewed toward anti-spike CD8 T cell responses.

The sequencing input was whole blood. The chain couples TRBV7-9 to TRBJ1-1; no firm D call. This TCR was sampled from an adult who was a healthcare worker with PCR-confirmed SARS-CoV-2 infection or an uninfected control (not recorded which). CDR3 in amino acids: CASSSLGGGAEAFL. The CDR3 DNA is TGTGCCAGCAGTTCTCTTGGAGGCGGTGCTGAAGCTTTCTTA.